This T cell receptor (beta chain) comes out of a study of blood T cell repertoires in COVID-19. Study at large: Samples of COVID-19 (acute and convalescent) were obtained from the United States, Italy and Spain.

To note about this clone: Different DNA sequences within this sample yield the same CDR3.

Generated by immunoSEQ multiplex PCR, the TCRdb table keeps only in-frame clones and is missing some. The table lists approximately 120,000 clones, 84% of them singletons, with less than 8% in the top ten. This CDR3 spans 15 amino acids. Germline-derived CDR1 and CDR2 are SEHNR and FQNEAQ (reference sequence). The junction had 1 base not matched to a gene; V was cut back by 1 base and J by 2 bases. The chain has TRBV7-9 and TRBJ2-2; 7 nucleotides line up with TRBD1. The sequence came from a woman in her forties or fifties with acute or convalescent COVID-19. Sequencing was done on a sample of peripheral blood. CDR3 residues: CASSLGDRNTGELFF. The CDR3 nucleotides are TGTGCCAGCAGCTTAGGGGACAGAAACACCGGGGAGCTGTTTTTT.